Listed below are T cell receptor beta chains from one sample, sequenced in a study of cytomegalovirus exposure and HLA in healthy donors. Clones were sequenced by immunoSEQ multiplex PCR, and TCRdb holds only the in-frame ones, with some missing. The profile shows over 85,000 clones, under 9% of them singletons. The sequenced sample consisted of PBMCs. Receptor source: a man aged 50-60 years in good health and CMV-seronegative. CDR3s include the opening cysteine and the closing phenylalanine or tryptophan. D genes are given only for firm matches. The size entry is marked missing in some rows and otherwise reads once, few, many or a size class.

>.|TRBJ2-7|.|TRBV30
TGTGCCTGGGCGACTGCCAACGAGCAGTACTTC
CAWATANEQYF
>.|TRBJ2-1|.|TRBV7-9
TGTGCCAGCAGCTTAGGGGACTGGAGCTACAATGAGCAGTTCTTC
CASSLGDWSYNEQFF
>TRBD2|TRBJ2-3|few|TRBV28
TGTGCCAGCGATGAGGCGGGAGGAGGATATACGCAGTATTTT
CASDEAGGGYTQYF
>TRBD1|TRBJ1-1|.|TRBV29-1
TGCAGCGTTGAAGATCCATTACGGACAGGGGACACTGAAGCTTTCTTT
CSVEDPLRTGDTEAFF
>TRBD1|TRBJ1-1|.|TRBV28
TGTGCCAGCAGTTTACATGGACAGGGGGACACTGAAGCTTTCTTT
CASSLHGQGDTEAFF
>.|TRBJ2-5|.|TRBV30
TGTGCCTGGACAGGGGCAGGGAAGACCCAGTACTTC
CAWTGAGKTQYF
>TRBD1|TRBJ2-1|few|TRBV5-1
TGCGCCAGCAGCTTGGCGGGACAGGAACAGAATGAGCAGTTCTTC
CASSLAGQEQNEQFF
>.|TRBJ1-2|.|TRBV5-6
TGTGCCAGCAGCTTGGCCTCGGGGTCCGCCTATGGCTACACCTTC
CASSLASGSAYGYTF
>.|TRBJ2-2|.|TRBV21-1
TGTGCCAGCAGCAAAGCTAAGCGGGGGGGAACGAACACCGGGGAGCTGTTTTTT
CASSKAKRGGTNTGELFF
>TRBD1|TRBJ1-1|.|TRBV5-6
TGTGCCAGCAGCTTGGGTCCAGGGGGCGCGACTGAAGCTTTCTTT
CASSLGPGGATEAFF
>.|TRBJ2-2|few|TRBV10-1
TGCGCCAGCAGTGAGGGCTCCGCGAACACCGGGGAGCTGTTTTTT
CASSEGSANTGELFF
>.|TRBJ1-1|few|TRBV19
TGTGCCAGTAGTATCAGATTCAGGCTCATGAACACTGAAGCTTTCTTT
CASSIRFRLMNTEAFF
>.|TRBJ1-2|.|TRBV5-6
TGTGCCAGCAGCGGGAGGGGGGTCTATGGCTACACCTTC
CASSGRGVYGYTF
>TRBD1|TRBJ1-6|.|TRBV9
TGTGCCAGCAGCGCGACAGGGGGGTCCTATAATTCACCCCTCCACTTT
CASSATGGSYNSPLHF
>TRBD1|TRBJ2-5|.|TRBV6-1
TGTGCCAGCTCTGGACAGGCACAAGAGACCCAGTACTTC
CASSGQAQETQYF
>TRBD1|TRBJ2-7|few|TRBV6-5
TGTGCCAGCAGAAGACAGGGGGGGACCTACGAGCAGTACTTC
CASRRQGGTYEQYF
>TRBD2|TRBJ2-1|.|TRBV29-1
TGCAGCGTTTCTGTGGGAGGGAGTAGGCAGTTCTTC
CSVSVGGSRQFF
>.|TRBJ1-2|many|TRBV5-4
TGTGCCAGCAGCTTGGAGCAAGATGGCTACACCTTC
CASSLEQDGYTF
>TRBD1|TRBJ2-3|.|TRBV12-5
TGTGCTAGTGGTATAGGACAGGGGGTGCCAGATACGCAGTATTTT
CASGIGQGVPDTQYF
>.|TRBJ1-1|few|TRBV6-1
TGTGCCAGCAGGGCTTGGGGCGGGAGCACTGAAGCTTTCTTT
CASRAWGGSTEAFF
>.|TRBJ1-5|few|TRBV4-2
TGTGCCAGCAGCCCTCAGGAGCCCCAGCATTTT
CASSPQEPQHF
>.|TRBJ2-5|few|TRBV20-1
TGCAGTGCGTCGGTGGAGACCCAGTACTTC
CSASVETQYF
>TRBD1|TRBJ1-1|.|TRBV10-3
TGTGCCATCAGTGGCATCAGGGGGCGAGGTACTGAAGCTTTCTTT
CAISGIRGRGTEAFF
>TRBD2|TRBJ2-1|few|TRBV28
TGTGCCAGCAGTTTATATAGCGGGGGGGCCTACAATGAGCAGTTCTTC
CASSLYSGGAYNEQFF
>TRBD1|TRBJ1-5|many|TRBV19
TGTGCCAGTAGAAAACCCGGTTCAGGGGGTAATCAGCCCCAGCATTTT
CASRKPGSGGNQPQHF
>.|TRBJ1-5|few|TRBV18
TGTGCCAGCTCACCGGAGGCAGGGGGCAATCAGCCCCAGCATTTT
CASSPEAGGNQPQHF
>.|TRBJ1-6|.|TRBV2
TGTGCCAGCAACAACCAGGACAGATATAATTCACCCCTCCACTTT
CASNNQDRYNSPLHF
>TRBD2|TRBJ2-1|few|TRBV2
TGTGCCAGCATTAAGGGACTAGCGGGTCGGAATGAGCAGTTCTTC
CASIKGLAGRNEQFF
>.|TRBJ1-6|.|TRBV2
TGTGCCAGTAGCCCGACAGGCCTTAATTCACCCCTCCACTTT
CASSPTGLNSPLHF
>.|TRBJ1-1|.|TRBV9
TGTGCCAGCAGCGTCAGTCCCCAGGGGAACACTGAAGCTTTCTTT
CASSVSPQGNTEAFF
>TRBD2|TRBJ2-3|.|TRBV5-1
TGCGCCAGCAGCTTATACAGCGGGGGGGAATATACGCAGTATTTT
CASSLYSGGEYTQYF